These 28 T cell receptor beta chains share one sample of origin, sequenced in a study of T cell responses to AZD1222 COVID-19 vaccine. Clones were read by immunoSEQ multiplex PCR, and TCRdb kept only the in-frame ones, dropping some. The sample lists approximately 110,000 clones; 90% to 95% were seen once. The starting material was peripheral blood, obtained on day 0 of AZD1222 vaccination. Receptors were obtained from an adult in good health.

About this clone itself: The sample carries other DNA sequences with the same CDR3. The V call is TRBV6-5, the J call TRBJ2-3; D possibly corresponds to TRBD2 (5 bases). The CDR3 is made up of 14 amino acids. The germline CDR1 and CDR2 sequences are MNHEY and SVGAGI. The V end lost 1 base, the J end lost 1 base, and 6 bases lay between the germline ends. CDR3 amino acids: CASSYLEGTDTQYF. In nucleotides, the CDR3 is TGTGCCAGCAGTTACTTGGAGGGCACAGATACGCAGTATTTT.

This chain uses TRBV6-2 or TRBV6-3 with TRBJ2-3; 12 nucleotides align to TRBD2. The CDR3 contains 17 residues. CDR1 and CDR2 (germline): MNHEY, SVGEGT. After removal of 4 bases from V and 6 bases from J, the junction contained 11 bases not matched to a gene. CDR3 sequence reads: CASSSPTSGGKGDTQYF. The DNA for the CDR3 is TGTGCCAGCAGTTCTCCGACTAGCGGGGGAAAGGGGGATACGCAGTATTTT.

The gene calls are TRBV5-5 and TRBJ1-3; a possible D gene is TRBD1 (6 bases). Germline V CDR1 and CDR2: SGHKS, YYEKEE (reference sequence). The V end was cut by 4 bases, the J end by 1 base, with 15 bases between. The CDR3 length is 16 residues. CDR3 sequence reads: CASSPAGTNSGNTIYF. The DNA for the CDR3 is TGTGCCAGCAGCCCCGCCGGGACAAATTCTGGAAACACCATATATTTT.

This chain links TRBV6-5 with TRBJ1-2; TRBD1 agrees at 7 bases. The CDR3 consists of 15 residues. V lost 5 bases, J lost 4 bases, and 10 bases stayed unmatched. Germline CDR1 reads MNHEY; CDR2 reads SVGAGI. This CDR3 is CASSPGSPGGYGYTF. Written as DNA, the CDR3 is TGTGCCAGCAGTCCTGGGAGCCCAGGGGGCTATGGCTACACCTTC.

The chain couples TRBV5-4 to TRBJ2-1; TRBD2 aligns across 7 bases. CDR3 length equals 14 residues. Looked up from germline, CDR1 is SGHNT and CDR2 is YYREEE (reference sequence). V lost 5 bases, J lost 16 bases, and 18 bases stayed unmatched. The CDR3 DNA reads as TGTGCCAGCAGTACCGGGACTACCCTTCTTAGGCTCTTCTTC. This translates into CASSTGTTLLRLFF.

The gene calls are TRBV7-9 and TRBJ2-5, with 9 nucleotides matching TRBD2. This CDR3 region has 15 residues. The germline V gene has CDR1 SEHNR and CDR2 FQNEAQ (reference sequence). V was clipped by 4 bases and J by 5 bases; unmatched bases: 8. The CDR3 spells CASSSGSGGSETQYF. The CDR3 region has the DNA TGTGCCAGCAGCTCAGGCAGCGGGGGGTCCGAGACCCAGTACTTC.

The V gene is TRBV21-1, the J gene TRBJ2-1; the DNA was not used to check the table's D call, TRBD2. TRBV21-1 is described as a pseudogene. The CDR3 totals 18 residues. The CDR3 DNA is TGTGCCAGCAGCAAAGCGGTGCCAGCGGGGACCTCCTACAATGAGCAGTTCTTC. This codes for CASSKAVPAGTSYNEQFF.

The V and J genes are TRBV3-1 (or the pseudogene TRBV3-2) and TRBJ2-7, with TRBD1 matching over 9 bases. V was clipped by 4 bases and J by 2 bases; unmatched bases: 3. CDR1 is LGHDT and CDR2 is YNNKEL in the germline V gene (reference sequence). This CDR3 comprises 14 residues. The CDR3 protein is CASSPYRGPYEQYF. For the CDR3, the DNA is TGTGCCAGCAGCCCGTACAGGGGGCCCTACGAGCAGTACTTC.

The chain recombines TRBV11-1 with TRBJ1-1; 7 bases align to TRBD1. V lost 1 base to trimming and J lost 6 bases; unmatched junction nucleotides: 8. CDR3 size: 15 residues. CDR1 and CDR2 (germline): SGHAT, FQDESV (reference sequence). The CDR3 is CASSLEAGGQPEAFF. In DNA form, the CDR3 reads TGTGCCAGCAGCTTAGAGGCAGGGGGTCAACCTGAAGCTTTCTTT.

V usage is TRBV6-5 and J usage is TRBJ1-5; 7 bases fit TRBD1. The CDR3 spans 13 residues. V lost 6 bases and J lost 3; bases outside the gene matches: 2. Germline loops: CDR1 MNHEY, CDR2 SVGAGI. CDR3 in amino acids: CASRTGNNQPQHF. CDR3 sequence (DNA): TGTGCCAGCAGGACAGGGAACAATCAGCCCCAGCATTTT.

The rearrangement links TRBV3-1 (or the pseudogene TRBV3-2) to TRBJ1-4, with D perhaps TRBD1 (5 bases). The CDR3 extends over 16 amino acids. V was pared by 7 bases and J by 3 bases, with 18 bases between. Germline V gene lookup returns CDR1 LGHDT and CDR2 YNNKEL (reference sequence). The CDR3 bases are TGTGCCAGCACCCCAAGTTGGGGGATACCTAATGAAAAACTGTTTTTT. Translating it yields CASTPSWGIPNEKLFF.

Here the CDR3 reads CASSSAGTGESVAFF. DNA of the CDR3: TGCGCCAGCAGCTCCGCCGGGACAGGGGAATCGGTGGCTTTCTTT. The V and J genes are TRBV5-1 and TRBJ1-1; 10 bases fit TRBD1. Unmatched junction bases numbered 13, after V lost 3 bases and J lost 11 bases. Germline CDR1 and CDR2: SGHRS and YFSETQ. This CDR3 region has 15 residues.

The V and J genes are TRBV4-3 and TRBJ1-1; TRBD1 might be the D (6 bases). Trimming removed 1 base from V and 5 bases from J, with 11 bases in between. Germline assignment: CDR1 LGHNA and CDR2 YSLEER. The CDR3 runs to 14 residues. The CDR3 nucleotides read TGCGCCAGCAGCCAAGGGGGGGCGCGTACTGAAGCTTTCTTT. Encoded protein: CASSQGGARTEAFF.

The chain recombines TRBV12-5 with TRBJ2-5; 13 bases fit TRBD2. The CDR3 totals 18 residues. Per germline, CDR1 LGHNT and CDR2 FRNRAP. With V trimmed by 4 bases and J by 5 bases, 13 bases remained unmatched. Here the CDR3 reads CASGSRGLAGPMGETQYF. The CDR3 DNA sequence: TGTGCTAGTGGTTCGAGGGGACTAGCGGGACCTATGGGGGAGACCCAGTACTTC. Supplemented by reference TRBV12-5 and TRBJ2-5, the full variable domain reads DARVTQTPRHKVTEMGQEVTMRCQPILGHNTVFWYRQTMMQGLELLAYFRNRAPLDDSGMPKDRFSAEMPDATLATLKIQPSEPRDSAVYFCASGSRGLAGPMGETQYFGPGTRLLVL.

The CDR3 reads CASSRNSNTEAFF. DNA for the CDR3: TGTGCCAGCAGCAGGAACTCGAACACTGAAGCTTTCTTT. The chain is built from TRBV2 and TRBJ1-1; D call uncertain. This CDR3 contains 13 residues. CDR1 SNHLY and CDR2 FYNNEI come from the germline V gene. Trimming pared 6 bases from V and 1 base from J, leaving 9 bases between. The full variable domain, rest sourced from reference TRBV2 and TRBJ1-1, is EPEVTQTPSHQVTQMGQEVILRCVPISNHLYFYWYRQILGQKVEFLVSFYNNEISEKSEIFDDQFSVERPDGSNFTLKIRSTKLEDSAMYFCASSRNSNTEAFFGQGTRLTVV.

The chain is built from TRBV5-1 and TRBJ1-3, with D maybe TRBD1 (5 bases). Germline CDR1 reads SGHRS; CDR2 reads YFSETQ. CDR3 length: 17 residues. V dropped 0 bases and J dropped 0 bases, with 13 bases sitting between them. The CDR3 loop reads CASSLVSRGHSGNTIYF. Here the CDR3 DNA reads TGCGCCAGCAGCTTGGTTAGTCGAGGACACTCTGGAAACACCATATATTTT.

The chain uses TRBV6-5 and TRBJ1-6; 8 nucleotides line up with TRBD1. This CDR3 comprises 16 residues. V shed 0 bases, J shed 10 bases, and the junction held 8 bases outside the gene matches. Germline loops: CDR1 MNHEY, CDR2 SVGAGI. CDR3: CASSYSSGTGNSPLHF. The CDR3 DNA is TGTGCCAGCAGTTACTCTTCCGGGACAGGCAACTCACCCCTCCACTTT.

The rearrangement uses TRBV5-4 and TRBJ1-5; the match to TRBD1 covers 7 bases. Germline loops: CDR1 SGHNT, CDR2 YYREEE (reference sequence). With V trimmed by 0 bases and J by 5 bases, 8 bases remained unmatched. CDR3 length: 16 amino acids. In DNA, the CDR3 is TGTGCCAGCAGCTTGGACGGGACAGTTCGGGATCAGCCCCAGCATTTT. It translates to CASSLDGTVRDQPQHF.

The chain is built from TRBV7-3 and TRBJ2-3; tentatively, D is TRBD1 or TRBD2 (5 bases each). Germline lookup yields CDR1 SGHTA and CDR2 FQGTGA. Trimming removed 3 bases at V and 2 bases at J, with 12 bases between. This CDR3 is 15 amino acids long. The CDR3 nucleotides are TGTGCCAGCAGCTTGAGGTTGGGGACCACAGATACGCAGTATTTT. Its protein product is CASSLRLGTTDTQYF.

The CDR3 region has the DNA TGCGCCAGCACCCCACAGGTACGGAGCCACAATGAGCAGTTCTTC. Translated, it gives CASTPQVRSHNEQFF. V is TRBV5-1 and J is TRBJ2-1, with D maybe TRBD1 (5 bases). Germline V CDR1 and CDR2: SGHRS, YFSETQ. CDR3 size: 15 residues. The V gene lost 6 bases and the J gene lost 5 bases, with 18 bases spanning the gap.

This clone is a singleton in its sample. This rearrangement joins TRBV11-2 to TRBJ1-1; no clear D gene. V was trimmed by 0 bases and J by 0 bases, leaving 11 bases between them. Germline V gene data show CDR1 as SGHAT and CDR2 as FQNNGV. The CDR3 extends over 16 amino acids. The CDR3, as DNA: TGTGCCAGCAGCTTAGAATACTCCGACATGAACACTGAAGCTTTCTTT. It encodes CASSLEYSDMNTEAFF.

The genes are TRBV6-5 and TRBJ2-7; 9 bases fit TRBD1. After removal of 6 bases from V and 3 bases from J, the junction contained 6 bases not matched to a gene. CDR1 MNHEY and CDR2 SVGAGI come from the germline V gene. The CDR3 consists of 14 residues. The CDR3 region is CASSGTGPSYEQYF. The CDR3 DNA reads as TGTGCCAGCAGCGGGACAGGGCCAAGCTACGAGCAGTACTTC.

This chain uses TRBV9 with TRBJ1-1, with TRBD1 matching 9 bases. Germline loops: CDR1 SGDLS, CDR2 YYNGEE. The V segment lost 0 bases and the J segment 5 bases; nucleotides outside the gene matches: 5. The CDR3 runs 15 residues. This CDR3 reads CASSVAGTGMTEAFF. In DNA form, the CDR3 reads TGTGCCAGCAGCGTAGCTGGGACAGGGATGACTGAAGCTTTCTTT.

The chain carries TRBV7-2 and TRBJ1-3; TRBD1 might be the D (6 bases). The CDR3 contains 15 residues. The ends were cut back, 7 bases at V and 4 bases at J, with 17 bases in the middle. Germline V gene lookup returns CDR1 SGHTA and CDR2 FQGNSA. The DNA of the CDR3 is TGTGCCAGCACCCCCGTGGGGGCGCCAGGAAACACCATATATTTT. It is translated as CASTPVGAPGNTIYF. The full variable domain, its missing parts supplied by reference TRBV7-2 and TRBJ1-3, is GAGVSQSPSNKVTEKGKDVELRCDPISGHTALYWYRQSLGQGLEFLIYFQGNSAPDKSGLPSDRFSAERTGGSVSTLTIQRTQQEDSAVYLCASTPVGAPGNTIYFGEGSWLTVV.

This clone was seen a handful of times. The genes are TRBV5-8 and TRBJ1-4; the D is unclear. This CDR3 has 13 amino acids. V was pared by 4 bases and J by 6 bases, with 10 bases between. Per the germline V gene, CDR1 is SGHTS and CDR2 is YDEGEE. CDR3 DNA: TGTGCCAGCAGCCCCCGTTTGGATGAAAAACTGTTTTTT. Its translation is CASSPRLDEKLFF.

This chain uses TRBV7-8 with TRBJ1-5; D may be TRBD1 (5 bases). This CDR3 spans 16 amino acids. V gave up 5 bases and J gave up 0 bases, with 14 bases separating them. Germline lookup yields CDR1 SGHVS and CDR2 FQNEAQ. The DNA for the CDR3 is TGTGCCAGCAGCCAGGGAACAGTGGATAGCAATCAGCCCCAGCATTTT. This encodes CASSQGTVDSNQPQHF.

V is TRBV19 and J is TRBJ2-1; TRBD1 or TRBD2 may be the D gene (5 bases each). The CDR3 contains 17 residues. Trimming pared 0 bases from V and 4 bases from J, leaving 16 bases between. In germline, CDR1 is LNHDA, CDR2 SQIVND (reference sequence). In nucleotides, the CDR3 is TGTGCCAGTAGTATAGAGTGGGGAGACAGTCCGTACAATGAGCAGTTCTTC. Translating it yields CASSIEWGDSPYNEQFF.

This CDR3 is CAWGQSGNTIYF. CDR3 in DNA: TGTGCCTGGGGACAGTCTGGAAACACCATATATTTT. The rearrangement links TRBV30 to TRBJ1-3; a possible D gene is TRBD1 (6 bases). Trimming took 5 bases from V and 1 from J, leaving 6 bases between them. CDR1 GTSNPN and CDR2 SVGIG come from the germline V gene (reference sequence). The CDR3 covers 12 residues.